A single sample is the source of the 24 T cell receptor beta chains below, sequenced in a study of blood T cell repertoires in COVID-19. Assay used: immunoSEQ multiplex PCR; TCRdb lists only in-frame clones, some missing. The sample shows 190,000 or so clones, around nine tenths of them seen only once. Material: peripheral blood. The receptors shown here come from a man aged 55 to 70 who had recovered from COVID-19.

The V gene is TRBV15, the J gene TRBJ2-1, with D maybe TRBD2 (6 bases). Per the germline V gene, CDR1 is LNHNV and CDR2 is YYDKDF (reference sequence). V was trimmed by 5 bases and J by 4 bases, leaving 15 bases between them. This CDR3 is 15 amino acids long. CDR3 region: CATSSFAGWYNEQFF. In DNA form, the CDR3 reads TGTGCCACCAGCTCCTTCGCGGGATGGTACAATGAGCAGTTCTTC.

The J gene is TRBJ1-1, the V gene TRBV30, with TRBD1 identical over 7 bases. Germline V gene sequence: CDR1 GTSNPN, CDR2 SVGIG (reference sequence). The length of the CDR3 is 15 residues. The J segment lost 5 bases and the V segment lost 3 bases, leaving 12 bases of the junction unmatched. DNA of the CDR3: TGTGCCTGGAGACCGCAACAGGGGAAGTTGACTGAAGCTTTCTTT. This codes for CAWRPQQGKLTEAFF.

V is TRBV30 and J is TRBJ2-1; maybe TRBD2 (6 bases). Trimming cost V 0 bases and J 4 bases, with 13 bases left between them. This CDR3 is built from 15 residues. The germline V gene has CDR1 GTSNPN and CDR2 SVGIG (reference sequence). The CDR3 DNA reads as TGTGCCTGGAGTGTAGGTACTAGCCGATACAATGAGCAGTTCTTC. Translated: CAWSVGTSRYNEQFF. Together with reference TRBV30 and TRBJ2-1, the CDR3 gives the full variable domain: SQTIHQWPATLVQPVGSPLSLECTVEGTSNPNLYWYRQAAGRGLQLLFYSVGIGQISSEVPQNLSASRPQDRQFILSSKKLLLSDSGFYLCAWSVGTSRYNEQFFGPGTRLTVL.

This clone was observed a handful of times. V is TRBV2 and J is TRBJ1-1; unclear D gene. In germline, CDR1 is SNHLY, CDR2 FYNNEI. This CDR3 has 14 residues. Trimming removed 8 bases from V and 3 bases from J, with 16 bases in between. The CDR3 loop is CASLKFWTDTEAFF. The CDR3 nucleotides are TGTGCCAGCCTGAAGTTTTGGACTGACACTGAAGCTTTCTTT.

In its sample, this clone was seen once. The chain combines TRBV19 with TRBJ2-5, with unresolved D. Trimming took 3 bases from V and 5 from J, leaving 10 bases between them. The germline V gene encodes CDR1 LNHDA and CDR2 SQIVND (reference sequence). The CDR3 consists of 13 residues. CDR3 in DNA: TGTGCCAGTAGTATTAGCAGAGATGAGACCCAGTACTTC. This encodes CASSISRDETQYF. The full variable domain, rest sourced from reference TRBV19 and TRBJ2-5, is DGGITQSPKYLFRKEGQNVTLSCEQNLNHDAMYWYRQDPGQGLRLIYYSQIVNDFQKGDIAEGYSVSREKKESFPLTVTSAQKNPTAFYLCASSISRDETQYFGPGTRLLVL.

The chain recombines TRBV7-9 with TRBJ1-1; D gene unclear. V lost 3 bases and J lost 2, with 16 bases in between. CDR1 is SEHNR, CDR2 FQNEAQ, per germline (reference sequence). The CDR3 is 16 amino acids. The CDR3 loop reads CASSFSGRIPNTEAFF. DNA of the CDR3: TGTGCCAGCAGCTTCTCCGGGAGAATTCCAAACACTGAAGCTTTCTTT.

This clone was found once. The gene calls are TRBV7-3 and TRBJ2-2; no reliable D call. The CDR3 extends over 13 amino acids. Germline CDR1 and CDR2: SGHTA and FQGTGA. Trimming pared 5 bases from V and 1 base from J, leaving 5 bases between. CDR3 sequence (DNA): TGTGCCAGCAGCCGAGAGAACACCGGGGAGCTGTTTTTT. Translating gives CASSRENTGELFF. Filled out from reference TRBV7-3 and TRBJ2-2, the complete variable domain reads GAGVSQTPSNKVTEKGKYVELRCDPISGHTALYWYRQSLGQGPEFLIYFQGTGAADDSGLPNDRFFAVRPEGSVSTLKIQRTERGDSAVYLCASSRENTGELFFGEGSRLTVL.

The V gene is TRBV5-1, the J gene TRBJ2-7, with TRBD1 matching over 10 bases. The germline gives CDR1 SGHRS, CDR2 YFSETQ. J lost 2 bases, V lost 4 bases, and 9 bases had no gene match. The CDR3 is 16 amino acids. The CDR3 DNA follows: TGCGCCAGCAGCAGACTCCGGGACAGGGGTCCCTACGAGCAGTACTTC. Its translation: CASSRLRDRGPYEQYF.

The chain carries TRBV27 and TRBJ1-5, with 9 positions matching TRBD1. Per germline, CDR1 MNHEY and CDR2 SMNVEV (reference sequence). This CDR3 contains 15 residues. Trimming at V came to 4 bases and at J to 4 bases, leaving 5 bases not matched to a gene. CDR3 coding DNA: TGTGCCAGCAGTTCTACAGGGGGCCCAAATCAGCCCCAGCATTTT. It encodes CASSSTGGPNQPQHF.

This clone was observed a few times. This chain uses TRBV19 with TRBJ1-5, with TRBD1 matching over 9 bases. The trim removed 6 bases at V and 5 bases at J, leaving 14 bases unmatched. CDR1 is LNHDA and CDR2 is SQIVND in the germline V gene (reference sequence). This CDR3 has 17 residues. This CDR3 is CASRTIKGTGNYQPQHF. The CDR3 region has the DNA TGTGCCAGTAGAACAATTAAGGGGACAGGGAATTATCAGCCCCAGCATTTT. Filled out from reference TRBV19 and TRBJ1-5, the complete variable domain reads DGGITQSPKYLFRKEGQNVTLSCEQNLNHDAMYWYRQDPGQGLRLIYYSQIVNDFQKGDIAEGYSVSREKKESFPLTVTSAQKNPTAFYLCASRTIKGTGNYQPQHFGDGTRLSIL.

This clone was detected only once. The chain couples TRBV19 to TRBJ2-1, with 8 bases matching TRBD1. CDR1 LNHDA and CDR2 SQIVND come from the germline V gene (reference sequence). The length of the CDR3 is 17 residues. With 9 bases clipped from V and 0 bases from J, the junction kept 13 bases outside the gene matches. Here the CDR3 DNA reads TGTGCCAGCCGGACAGGGAGAACATACAGCTCCTACAATGAGCAGTTCTTC. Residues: CASRTGRTYSSYNEQFF.

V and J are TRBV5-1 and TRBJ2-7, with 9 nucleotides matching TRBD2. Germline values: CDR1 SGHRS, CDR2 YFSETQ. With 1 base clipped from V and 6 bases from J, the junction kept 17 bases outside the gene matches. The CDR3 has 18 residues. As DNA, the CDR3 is TGCGCCAGCAGCTTGCTGATGGCGGGAGGGCCTCGGGCCTTCGAGCAGTACTTC. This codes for CASSLLMAGGPRAFEQYF.

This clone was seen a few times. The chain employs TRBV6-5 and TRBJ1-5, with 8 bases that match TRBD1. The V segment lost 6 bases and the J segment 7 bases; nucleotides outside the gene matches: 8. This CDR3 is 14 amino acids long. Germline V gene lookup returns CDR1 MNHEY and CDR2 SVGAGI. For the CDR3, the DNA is TGTGCCAGCAGCCCAGGGGGCTCGAGACAGCCCCAGCATTTT. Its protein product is CASSPGGSRQPQHF.

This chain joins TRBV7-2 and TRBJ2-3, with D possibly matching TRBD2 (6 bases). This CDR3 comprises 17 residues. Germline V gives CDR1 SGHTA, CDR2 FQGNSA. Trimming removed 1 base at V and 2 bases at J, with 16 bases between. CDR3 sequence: CASSLVSSGGVTDTQYF. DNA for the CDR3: TGTGCCAGCAGCTTAGTTAGTTCTGGCGGGGTCACAGATACGCAGTATTTT.

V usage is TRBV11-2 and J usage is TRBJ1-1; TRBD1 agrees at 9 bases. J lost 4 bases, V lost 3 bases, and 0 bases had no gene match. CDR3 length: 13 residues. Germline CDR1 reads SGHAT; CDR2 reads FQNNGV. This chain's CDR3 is CASSLDRGTEAFF. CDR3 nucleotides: TGTGCCAGCAGCTTGGACAGGGGCACTGAAGCTTTCTTT.

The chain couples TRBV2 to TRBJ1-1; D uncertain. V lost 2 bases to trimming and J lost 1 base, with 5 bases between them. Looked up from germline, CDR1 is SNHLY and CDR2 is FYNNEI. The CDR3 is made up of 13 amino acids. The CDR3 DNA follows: TGTGCCAGCAGTGAACAGCGGAACACTGAAGCTTTCTTT. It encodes CASSEQRNTEAFF.

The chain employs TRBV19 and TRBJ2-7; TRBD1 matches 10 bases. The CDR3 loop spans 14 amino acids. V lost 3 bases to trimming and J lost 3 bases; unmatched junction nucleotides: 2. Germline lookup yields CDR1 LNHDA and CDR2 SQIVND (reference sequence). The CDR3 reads CASSIGTGVYEQYF. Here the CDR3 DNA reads TGTGCCAGTAGTATTGGGACAGGGGTCTACGAGCAGTACTTC.

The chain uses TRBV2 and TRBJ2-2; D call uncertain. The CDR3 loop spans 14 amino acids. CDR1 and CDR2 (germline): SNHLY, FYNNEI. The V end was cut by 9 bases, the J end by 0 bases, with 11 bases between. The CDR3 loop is CARQNTPNTGELFF. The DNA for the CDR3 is TGTGCCAGACAGAACACCCCGAACACCGGGGAGCTGTTTTTT.

The CDR3 region is CASSLGRGRVGELFF. CDR3 DNA sequence: TGTGCCAGCAGCTTGGGTAGGGGGCGCGTCGGGGAGCTGTTTTTT. This chain links TRBV5-4 with TRBJ2-2; the match to TRBD1 covers 7 bases. J was trimmed by 7 bases and V by 0 bases; bases with no gene match: 6. The CDR3 is 15 amino acids. Germline V gene lookup returns CDR1 SGHNT and CDR2 YYREEE (reference sequence).

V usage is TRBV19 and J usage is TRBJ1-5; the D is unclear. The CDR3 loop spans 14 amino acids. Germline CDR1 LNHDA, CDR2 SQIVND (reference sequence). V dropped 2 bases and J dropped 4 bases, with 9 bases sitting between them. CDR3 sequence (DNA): TGTGCCAGTAGTATAAGTCTGCTAAATCAGCCCCAGCATTTT. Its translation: CASSISLLNQPQHF.

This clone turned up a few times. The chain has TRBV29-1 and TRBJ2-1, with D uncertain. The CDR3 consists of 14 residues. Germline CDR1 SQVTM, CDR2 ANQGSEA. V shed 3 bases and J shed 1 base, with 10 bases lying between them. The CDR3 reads CSVEPRWSYNEQFF. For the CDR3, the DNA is TGCAGCGTTGAGCCCAGGTGGTCCTACAATGAGCAGTTCTTC.

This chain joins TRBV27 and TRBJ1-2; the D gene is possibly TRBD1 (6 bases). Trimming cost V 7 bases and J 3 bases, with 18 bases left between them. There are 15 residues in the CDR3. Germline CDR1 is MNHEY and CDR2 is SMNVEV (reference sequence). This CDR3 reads CASKSGGAGYYGYTF. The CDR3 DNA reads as TGTGCCAGCAAATCGGGGGGGGCGGGTTACTATGGCTACACCTTC.

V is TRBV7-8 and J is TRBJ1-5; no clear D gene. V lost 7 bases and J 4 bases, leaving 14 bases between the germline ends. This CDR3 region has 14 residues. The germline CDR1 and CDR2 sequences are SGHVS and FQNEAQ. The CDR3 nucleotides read TGTGCCAGCACCGCGAGAGGCAGTAATCAGCCCCAGCATTTT. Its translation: CASTARGSNQPQHF.

CDR3 protein: CAWTTRGSGELFF. CDR3 nucleotides: TGTGCCTGGACCACTAGGGGGTCCGGGGAGCTGTTTTTT. This chain links TRBV30 with TRBJ2-2; a possible D gene is TRBD1 (6 bases). The CDR3 extends over 13 amino acids. CDR1 is GTSNPN and CDR2 is SVGIG in the germline V gene (reference sequence). V shed 4 bases and J shed 6 bases, with 12 bases lying between them.